This T cell receptor beta chain came from a study of blood T cells in healthy people across ages. A second roughly 6 to 11 cycle PCR used barcoded and J-beta primers. MiXCR was run by TCRdb on the 5' RACE reads, yielding one entry per CDR3 protein. Among about 640,000 distinct CDR3 sequences, approximately 50% were seen once, and the ten largest hold 30% to 40%. A note on this clonotype: Its antigen is currently unknown. Mismatch with germline at one junction end may stem from a read error.

Overall study findings and caveats: Roughly linear declines in TCR beta diversity per million T cells occurred with age.

CDR1 and CDR2 (germline): MNHEY, SMNVEV (reference sequence). CDR3 length equals 13 residues. Sequencing was done on a sample of blood. The TCR sequence derives from a man in his 60s in good health. This rearrangement joins TRBV27 to TRBJ1-2; no clear D. The CDR3 spells CASSLQQNYGHTF. For the CDR3, the DNA is TGTGCCAGCAGTTTACAGCAAAACTATGGCCACACCTTC.